Shown below are 29 T cell receptor beta chains from a single sample sequenced in a study of a mutant IDH1 vaccine in newly diagnosed glioma. Time point given: baseline, week 1 (first vaccination visit). Treatment of the sample: pre-vaccination baseline after standard-of-care therapy. The repertoire was sequenced with immunoSEQ multiplex PCR; TCRdb's copy has only in-frame clones and lacks some. The sample lists 70,000 to 100,000 clones, 82% occurring once. Sequencing was performed on PBMCs, taken from a glioma patient treated with radiotherapy, temozolomide or both. Receptors were obtained from a man between 35 and 55 years old with glioma. Some clones in this sample may be carry-over from other donors' samples.

The chain has TRBV27 and TRBJ1-5; D gene unclear. The germline V gene encodes CDR1 MNHEY and CDR2 SMNVEV (reference sequence). The CDR3 totals 13 residues. Trimming shortened V by 2 bases and J by 6 bases, and 8 bases separated the two germline ends. DNA of the CDR3: TGTGCCAGCAGTTTAGAATGGGGTCAGCCCCAGCATTTT. The encoded protein is CASSLEWGQPQHF.

V usage is TRBV5-4 and J usage is TRBJ2-2; TRBD1 aligns across 7 bases. The V gene's germline CDR1 is SGHNT and CDR2 YYREEE (reference sequence). Unmatched junction bases numbered 9, after V lost 0 bases and J lost 4 bases. This CDR3 comprises 17 residues. Written as DNA, the CDR3 is TGTGCCAGCAGCTTGGTAGGGACAGATCGTAGCACCGGGGAGCTGTTTTTT. Translated, it gives CASSLVGTDRSTGELFF.

J is TRBJ1-6 and V is TRBV6-5; 12 bases match TRBD1. V was clipped by 6 bases and J by 9 bases; unmatched bases: 3. The CDR3 extends over 14 amino acids. From germline, CDR1 is MNHEY and CDR2 SVGAGI. In DNA, the CDR3 is TGTGCCAGCAGGTTGGGACAGGGGGCTTCACCCCTCCACTTT. Residues: CASRLGQGASPLHF.

This clone appeared a few times. This chain joins TRBV30 and TRBJ1-2, with 10 bases aligning to TRBD1. Germline values: CDR1 GTSNPN, CDR2 SVGIG (reference sequence). This CDR3 has 13 residues. The V gene end was trimmed by 2 bases and the J gene end by 5 bases; junction bases not matched to a gene: 2. The CDR3 DNA follows: TGTGCCTGGAGTTCGGACAGGGGGTATGGCTACACCTTC. Protein product: CAWSSDRGYGYTF.

V gene TRBV5-1 combines with J gene TRBJ1-1; possibly TRBD1 for D (5 bases). The CDR3 consists of 16 residues. Germline CDR1 and CDR2: SGHRS and YFSETQ. V lost 4 bases and J lost 5, with 21 bases in between. The CDR3 sequence: CASSTRGQGPATEAFF. The CDR3 DNA reads as TGCGCCAGCAGCACCAGAGGGCAGGGCCCCGCGACTGAAGCTTTCTTT. The complete variable domain, with remaining parts taken from reference TRBV5-1 and TRBJ1-1, reads KAGVTQTPRYLIKTRGQQVTLSCSPISGHRSVSWYQQTPGQGLQFLFEYFSETQRNKGNFPGRFSGRQFSNSRSEMNVSTLELGDSALYLCASSTRGQGPATEAFFGQGTRLTVV.

The V and J genes are TRBV5-5 and TRBJ1-4, with no clear D. V lost 7 bases, J lost 7 bases, and 14 bases lay in between. The CDR3 is made up of 13 amino acids. Germline loops: CDR1 SGHKS, CDR2 YYEKEE (reference sequence). In nucleotides, the CDR3 is TGTGCCAGCTCGGCCGGTAGTAGTGAAAAACTGTTTTTT. Its translation is CASSAGSSEKLFF.

V is TRBV18 and J is TRBJ2-5; D is undetermined. This CDR3 spans 14 amino acids. V shed 3 bases and J shed 2 bases, with 10 bases lying between them. CDR1 KGHSH and CDR2 LQKENI come from the germline V gene. The CDR3 DNA is TGTGCCAGCTCACCCCAAGCAGGACAAGAGACCCAGTACTTC. Its translation: CASSPQAGQETQYF.

In this sample, this clone turned up once. The chain is built from TRBV13 and TRBJ1-6; 9 positions agree with TRBD1. Trimming took 3 bases from V and 6 from J; bases not matched to a gene: 12. In germline, CDR1 is PRHDT, CDR2 FYEKMQ (reference sequence). The CDR3 runs to 18 residues. CDR3 DNA: TGTGCCAGCAGCTTGGGACAGGGTAGCGGAGGGCGTAATTCACCCCTCCACTTT. It encodes CASSLGQGSGGRNSPLHF.

The gene calls are TRBV19 and TRBJ1-5; 7 bases map to TRBD1. The CDR3 is made up of 15 amino acids. V was pared by 11 bases and J by 2 bases, with 12 bases of the junction left unmatched. The germline CDR1 and CDR2 sequences are LNHDA and SQIVND (reference sequence). The CDR3 region has the DNA TGTGCCGCCAACTCCCGACAGGGCGGCAATCAGCCCCAGCATTTT. Translation gives CAANSRQGGNQPQHF.

The gene calls are TRBV7-9 and TRBJ1-4; 9 bases map to TRBD1. CDR3 length: 15 residues. CDR1 and CDR2 (germline): SEHNR, FQNEAQ (reference sequence). The V and J ends lost 4 bases and 8 bases, in that order; junction bases with no gene match: 8. As DNA, the CDR3 is TGTGCCAGCAGCTCCACCCGGACAGGGGTAGAAAAACTGTTTTTT. Its translation: CASSSTRTGVEKLFF.

V and J are TRBV5-1 and TRBJ2-3; D unresolved. V was cut by 0 bases and J by 1 base, with 9 bases left in between. Germline CDR1 SGHRS, CDR2 YFSETQ. The CDR3 loop spans 15 amino acids. The CDR3 DNA is TGCGCCAGCAGCTTGGAAGGCCAGGGCACAGATACGCAGTATTTT. Translation gives CASSLEGQGTDTQYF. The full variable domain, its missing parts supplied by reference TRBV5-1 and TRBJ2-3, is KAGVTQTPRYLIKTRGQQVTLSCSPISGHRSVSWYQQTPGQGLQFLFEYFSETQRNKGNFPGRFSGRQFSNSRSEMNVSTLELGDSALYLCASSLEGQGTDTQYFGPGTRLTVL.

The rearrangement joins TRBV4-1 to TRBJ1-2; perhaps TRBD1 as D (6 bases). The V end was cut by 4 bases, the J end by 3 bases, with 9 bases between. The germline CDR1 and CDR2 sequences are MGHRA and YSYEKL. The CDR3 extends over 13 amino acids. CDR3 in DNA: TGCGCCAGCAGCCCACAGGGCCACTATGGCTACACCTTC. Translated: CASSPQGHYGYTF.

This clone was counted a few times. The rearrangement joins TRBV27 to TRBJ2-7, with D hard to call. V dropped 5 bases and J dropped 3 bases, with 11 bases sitting between them. The CDR3 length is 13 residues. Germline values: CDR1 MNHEY, CDR2 SMNVEV (reference sequence). CDR3 coding DNA: TGTGCCAGCAGTACGACATCCTACTACGAGCAGTACTTC. Encoded protein: CASSTTSYYEQYF.

This clone has just a few counts. This rearrangement joins TRBV5-6 to TRBJ2-5; TRBD2 agrees at 10 bases. CDR1 and CDR2 (germline): SGHDT, YYEEEE. The CDR3 contains 17 residues. The trim removed 4 bases at V and 3 bases at J, leaving 12 bases unmatched. The CDR3 spells CASSPDWSGGAEETQYF. CDR3 DNA: TGTGCCAGCAGCCCGGATTGGAGCGGGGGGGCCGAAGAGACCCAGTACTTC.

The chain carries TRBV18 and TRBJ1-1, with a possible D match to TRBD1 (5 bases). With 0 bases removed from V and 1 base from J, the gap between germline ends came to 15 bases. Germline CDR1 KGHSH, CDR2 LQKENI. This CDR3 spans 17 amino acids. The CDR3 is CASSPPIGRRGNTEAFF. The CDR3 DNA is TGTGCCAGCTCACCACCAATCGGGAGGAGGGGGAACACTGAAGCTTTCTTT.

Here the CDR3 reads CASAQGPSSGNTIYF. The CDR3 coding sequence is TGTGCCAGCGCCCAGGGTCCTAGCTCTGGAAACACCATATATTTT. This chain connects TRBV2 to TRBJ1-3, with a weak D call TRBD1 (5 bases). CDR3 length equals 15 residues. V was clipped by 8 bases and J by 0 bases, with 14 bases between them. Germline V gives CDR1 SNHLY, CDR2 FYNNEI.

Only one count was recorded for this clone. The V call is TRBV7-6, the J call TRBJ2-2, with D unclear. The ends were cut back, 0 bases at V and 6 bases at J, with 5 bases in the middle. CDR3 length: 13 residues. Per germline, CDR1 SGHVS and CDR2 FNYEAQ. The chain's CDR3 is CASSLAGPGELFF. In DNA form, the CDR3 reads TGTGCCAGCAGCTTAGCCGGTCCCGGGGAGCTGTTTTTT.

The rearrangement uses TRBV15 and TRBJ1-2; D might be TRBD1 (5 bases). Trimming cost V 2 bases and J 6 bases, with 16 bases left between them. The CDR3 sequence is 15 residues long. The germline V gene has CDR1 LNHNV and CDR2 YYDKDF (reference sequence). In nucleotides, the CDR3 is TGTGCCACCAGCAGAACCTTCCCGGGGGGTCATGGCTACACCTTC. Translated: CATSRTFPGGHGYTF.

This CDR3 reads CASGQGGRSNEKLFF. The CDR3 bases are TGTGCCAGTGGACAGGGCGGGAGGTCTAATGAAAAACTGTTTTTT. The chain joins TRBV19 to TRBJ1-4; 8 bases are shared with TRBD1. V shed 8 bases, J shed 3 bases, and the junction held 8 bases outside the gene matches. Looked up from germline, CDR1 is LNHDA and CDR2 is SQIVND (reference sequence). The CDR3 spans 15 residues. Full variable domain (outside the CDR3, taken from reference TRBV19 and TRBJ1-4): DGGITQSPKYLFRKEGQNVTLSCEQNLNHDAMYWYRQDPGQGLRLIYYSQIVNDFQKGDIAEGYSVSREKKESFPLTVTSAQKNPTAFYLCASGQGGRSNEKLFFGSGTQLSVL.

This chain uses TRBV7-8 with TRBJ1-2; D is undetermined. This CDR3 is 16 amino acids long. The V gene lost 3 bases and the J gene lost 7 bases, with 21 bases spanning the gap. The germline V gene encodes CDR1 SGHVS and CDR2 FQNEAQ. The CDR3, as DNA: TGTGCCAGCAGCTTCGAAGGAGGGTCCCTGGGTCGTGGCTACACCTTC. This gives the protein CASSFEGGSLGRGYTF.

This clone was counted a few times. J is TRBJ1-4 and V is TRBV2; possibly TRBD1 for D (5 bases). The germline V gene encodes CDR1 SNHLY and CDR2 FYNNEI. This CDR3 has 14 residues. V gave up 4 bases and J gave up 7 bases, with 13 bases separating them. CDR3 bases: TGTGCCAGCAGTGTAGGTAGGGGCGGTGAAAAACTGTTTTTT. It is translated as CASSVGRGGEKLFF.

V and J are TRBV6-1 and TRBJ2-2; D remains ambiguous. V lost 4 bases, J lost 3 bases, and 6 bases lay in between. There are 13 residues in the CDR3. CDR1 is MNHNS, CDR2 SASEGT, per germline. CDR3 sequence reads: CASSGVHTGELFF. The CDR3 DNA follows: TGTGCCAGCAGTGGAGTACACACCGGGGAGCTGTTTTTT.

V gene TRBV7-9 combines with J gene TRBJ2-7; 12 nucleotides align to TRBD2. The CDR3 contains 14 residues. V lost 7 bases, J lost 2 bases, and 3 bases stayed unmatched. The germline gives CDR1 SEHNR, CDR2 FQNEAQ (reference sequence). For the CDR3, the DNA is TGTGCCAGCATGCTAGCGGGGGGGCCCTACGAGCAGTACTTC. It encodes CASMLAGGPYEQYF.

This sequence joins TRBV15 and TRBJ1-2; 8 bases are a match to TRBD1. The J segment lost 6 bases and the V segment lost 5 bases, leaving 5 bases of the junction unmatched. CDR3 length: 13 residues. Germline CDR1 reads LNHNV; CDR2 reads YYDKDF (reference sequence). The CDR3 nucleotides are TGTGCCACCAGCGAGGACAGGGTGGATGGCTACACCTTC. It codes for CATSEDRVDGYTF.

The chain links TRBV7-6 to TRBJ2-7, with TRBD2 matching over 8 bases. CDR3 size: 15 residues. Unmatched junction bases numbered 4, after V lost 1 base and J lost 2 bases. The germline V gene has CDR1 SGHVS and CDR2 FNYEAQ. The CDR3 sequence is CASSLEGGGPYEQYF. The CDR3 bases are TGTGCCAGCAGCTTAGAGGGCGGGGGGCCCTACGAGCAGTACTTC.

The chain has TRBV9 and TRBJ2-7; possible D gene TRBD1, 6 bases. Trimming cost V 3 bases and J 0 bases, with 13 bases left between them. CDR1 and CDR2 (germline): SGDLS, YYNGEE. The CDR3 covers 15 residues. The CDR3 here is CASSGGPGYSYEQYF. In nucleotides, the CDR3 is TGTGCCAGCAGCGGGGGGCCGGGGTACTCCTACGAGCAGTACTTC. The whole variable domain, remainder taken from reference TRBV9 and TRBJ2-7, is DSGVTQTPKHLITATGQRVTLRCSPRSGDLSVYWYQQSLDQGLQFLIQYYNGEERAKGNILERFSAQQFPDLHSELNLSSLELGDSALYFCASSGGPGYSYEQYFGPGTRLTVT.

V is TRBV19 and J is TRBJ1-6, with TRBD1 as a possible D gene (6 bases). Deletions cut 5 bases from V and 8 bases from J, with 13 bases between. Germline CDR1 reads LNHDA; CDR2 reads SQIVND (reference sequence). This CDR3 spans 14 amino acids. CDR3 in amino acids: CASSEPGADSPLHF. In DNA form, the CDR3 reads TGTGCCAGTAGTGAGCCGGGGGCGGATTCACCCCTCCACTTT.

This clone was counted a few times. In the same sample, other DNA sequences code for this CDR3. The chain couples TRBV20-1 to TRBJ1-2; no reliable D call. The CDR3 covers 11 residues. V lost 6 bases and J 4 bases, leaving 9 bases between the germline ends. CDR1 is DFQATT and CDR2 is SNEGSKA in the germline V gene (reference sequence). The chain's CDR3 is CSAPGSYGYTF. The CDR3 DNA follows: TGCAGTGCGCCGGGAAGCTATGGCTACACCTTC.

In this sample, this clone turned up a few times. CDR3 protein: CASRTGRTEAFF. CDR3 nucleotides: TGTGCCAGCCGTACAGGGCGGACTGAAGCTTTCTTT. This chain connects TRBV6-5 to TRBJ1-1; a weak D match, TRBD1 (6 bases). V lost 8 bases and J 5 bases, leaving 12 bases between the germline ends. This CDR3 is built from 12 residues. Germline lookup yields CDR1 MNHEY and CDR2 SVGAGI.